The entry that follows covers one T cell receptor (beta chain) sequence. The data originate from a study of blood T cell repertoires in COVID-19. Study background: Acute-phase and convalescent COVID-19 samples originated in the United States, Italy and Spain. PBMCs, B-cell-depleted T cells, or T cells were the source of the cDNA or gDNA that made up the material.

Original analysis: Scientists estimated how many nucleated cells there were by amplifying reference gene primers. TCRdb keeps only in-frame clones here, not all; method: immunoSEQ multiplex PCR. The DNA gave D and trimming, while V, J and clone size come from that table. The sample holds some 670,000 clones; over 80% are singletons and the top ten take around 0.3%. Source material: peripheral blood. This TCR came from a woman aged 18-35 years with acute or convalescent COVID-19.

The CDR3 DNA reads TGTGCCAGCAGCTTGATGGTTGGAGGGCCCCAGCATTTT. Translated, it gives CASSLMVGGPQHF. This sequence joins TRBV7-2 and TRBJ1-5; the D is unclear. Germline loops: CDR1 SGHTA, CDR2 FQGNSA. The V end was cut by 3 bases, the J end by 9 bases, with 12 bases between. This CDR3 region has 13 residues.